The sequence of this T cell receptor (beta chain) was determined in a study of OX40 agonist ivuxolimab in advanced cancers. Study-wide background: Patients in dose escalation had liver, melanoma, kidney or head and neck cancers. Patients were roughly 83% male with ages roughly 20 to 80, mean 60.

Clones were read by immunoSEQ multiplex PCR, and TCRdb kept only the in-frame ones, dropping some. The top ten hold approximately 0.29% of the sample, which has about 94,000 clones, 80% to 90% seen once. In the case of this clone: What it recognizes is unknown.

This CDR3 spans 11 amino acids. CDR1 and CDR2 from the germline V gene are SGHNT and YYREEE (reference sequence). V was trimmed by 2 bases and J by 11 bases, leaving 8 bases between them. Study findings and constraints: A proportion of nonresponders additionally exhibited low normalized T-cell clonal expansion.

The chain links TRBV5-4 to TRBJ2-4, with a weak D call TRBD1 (6 bases). The source material was CD4+ or CD8+ T cells sorted from blood, sampled in a trial of the OX40 agonist ivuxolimab. This TCR came from an adult with an advanced solid tumor such as melanoma, head and neck, liver or kidney cancer. DNA of the CDR3: TGTGCCAGCAGCTTAGGACAGCTTCAGTACTTC. Translating gives CASSLGQLQYF.